Listed here are 28 T cell receptor beta chains from one sample, sequenced in a study of beta chain features in type 1 diabetes. Study-wide findings and caveats: Type 1 diabetes patients had moderately but significantly shorter TCRB CDR3s in all four CD4+ subsets.

Antigen specificity for these receptors is unknown. Investigators reverse transcribed all isolated RNA, so they sequenced expressed TCRB transcripts. Only in-frame clones appear in the TCRdb table, and some are missing; sequencing was by immunoSEQ multiplex PCR. The table has 310,000 or so clones, around 8.5% seen once; the top ten hold 1%. The material sequenced was central memory CD4+ T cells from blood. These receptors came from a man aged 25 to 45 with type 1 diabetes.

This clone was seen more than once but under ten times. The chain recombines TRBV29-1 with TRBJ2-1; D not resolved. Per germline, CDR1 SQVTM and CDR2 ANQGSEA. V lost 7 bases, J lost 6 bases, and 7 bases lay in between. The CDR3 has 10 residues. In nucleotides, the CDR3 is TGCAGCGGGGGAAGCAATGAGCAGTTCTTC. Amino acids: CSGGSNEQFF.

The chain links TRBV27 to TRBJ1-1, with D maybe TRBD1 (5 bases). V was shortened by 4 bases and J by 5 bases, with 20 bases between the two germline ends. This CDR3 comprises 16 residues. The germline gives CDR1 MNHEY, CDR2 SMNVEV (reference sequence). The CDR3 DNA follows: TGTGCCAGCAGTTGGGGACGGGGTAGGGCTGGAACTGAAGCTTTCTTT. This translates into CASSWGRGRAGTEAFF.

This clone was observed a handful of times. V and J are TRBV6-1 and TRBJ1-5; 7 bases agree with TRBD1. J lost 0 bases, V lost 6 bases, and 5 bases had no gene match. The germline CDR1 and CDR2 sequences are MNHNS and SASEGT. The CDR3 spans 15 residues. The CDR3 DNA reads TGTGCCAGCAGCCCCGGGACAGATAGCAATCAGCCCCAGCATTTT. Translating it yields CASSPGTDSNQPQHF.

The chain carries TRBV7-2 and TRBJ2-3; D is unresolved. Trimming left V 5 bases short and J 4 bases short, with 10 bases between. Germline lookup yields CDR1 SGHTA and CDR2 FQGNSA. The CDR3 sequence is 13 residues long. This CDR3 reads CASSPSSADTQYF. CDR3 nucleotides: TGTGCCAGCAGCCCTAGTTCGGCAGATACGCAGTATTTT.

This clone was counted a few times. The chain has TRBV14 and TRBJ2-5; D gene uncertain. The germline CDR1 and CDR2 sequences are SGHDN and FVKESK. Trimming cost V 1 base and J 3 bases, with 12 bases left between them. The CDR3 length is 15 residues. In DNA, the CDR3 is TGTGCCAGCAGCCAAGCAGGTGTAGGAGAAGAGACCCAGTACTTC. Protein sequence: CASSQAGVGEETQYF.

A note on this clone: Other DNA sequences in the same sample also yield this CDR3. This rearrangement joins TRBV2 to TRBJ1-1; D gene unclear. V was trimmed by 1 base and J by 1 base, leaving 4 bases between them. From germline, CDR1 is SNHLY and CDR2 FYNNEI. The CDR3 extends over 13 amino acids. The CDR3 sequence: CASSEGRNTEAFF. DNA of the CDR3: TGTGCCAGCAGTGAAGGCAGGAACACTGAAGCTTTCTTT.

The V and J genes are TRBV4-3 and TRBJ1-1, with D hard to call. V was trimmed by 0 bases and J by 7 bases, leaving 9 bases between them. Per germline, CDR1 LGHNA and CDR2 YSLEER. CDR3 length equals 13 residues. The CDR3 nucleotides read TGCGCCAGCAGCCAAGATCTCCACGATGAAGCTTTCTTT. Residues: CASSQDLHDEAFF.

In this sample, this clone turned up a few times. V is TRBV5-4 and J is TRBJ1-6; D gene unclear. Trimming shortened V by 1 base and J by 7 bases, and 9 bases separated the two germline ends. CDR1 is SGHNT and CDR2 is YYREEE in the germline V gene (reference sequence). This CDR3 region has 14 residues. CDR3 sequence (DNA): TGTGCCAGCAGCTTGCGCGTTCCCAATTCACCCCTCCACTTT. It encodes CASSLRVPNSPLHF.

Only a few counts were recorded for this clone. Other DNA sequences of this sample code for an identical CDR3. The chain is built from TRBV4-3 and TRBJ1-6; D possibly corresponds to TRBD1 (5 bases). The CDR3 spans 14 residues. Deletions cut 0 bases from V and 7 bases from J, with 7 bases between. Germline loops: CDR1 LGHNA, CDR2 YSLEER. The CDR3 nucleotides read TGCGCCAGCAGCCAAGAGCGGGGGAATTCACCCCTCCACTTT. It specifies CASSQERGNSPLHF.

This clone was seen more than once but under ten times. Within the sample, other DNA sequences also encode this same CDR3. The J gene is TRBJ2-3, the V gene TRBV9; no clear D. Trimming stripped 0 bases from V and 0 bases from J, with 5 bases between. The CDR3 has 14 amino acids. CDR1 is SGDLS and CDR2 is YYNGEE in the germline V gene. CDR3 protein: CASSVGGSTDTQYF. CDR3 in DNA: TGTGCCAGCAGCGTAGGAGGAAGCACAGATACGCAGTATTTT.

This clone has a single count. Here the CDR3 reads CASSVWQGRSVYEQYF. The CDR3 DNA reads as TGTGCCAGCAGCGTATGGCAGGGCCGTTCTGTCTACGAGCAGTACTTC. The chain combines TRBV7-2 with TRBJ2-5, with a tentative D call TRBD1 (5 bases). Gene TRBJ2-7 matches the end of the DNA better, so the J call may be wrong. The germline V gene encodes CDR1 SGHTA and CDR2 FQGNSA. The CDR3 contains 16 residues.

This clone turned up a few times. The chain joins TRBV20-1 to TRBJ1-5; 9 nucleotides line up with TRBD1. The germline V gene encodes CDR1 DFQATT and CDR2 SNEGSKA (reference sequence). This CDR3 spans 11 amino acids. V trimming: 6 bases; J trimming: 13 bases; junction bases outside the gene matches: 7. The CDR3, as DNA: TGCAGTGCGACTAACAGGGGGCAACAGCATTTT. Translating it yields CSATNRGQQHF.

This clone was counted between two and nine times. The chain is built from TRBV6-1 and TRBJ1-1; D possibly corresponds to TRBD1 (5 bases). This CDR3 has 14 residues. Trimming cost V 7 bases and J 2 bases, with 14 bases left between them. Germline CDR1 is MNHNS and CDR2 is SASEGT. The CDR3 DNA sequence: TGTGCCAGCACCAGGACAAATTTTAACACTGAAGCTTTCTTT. Encoded protein: CASTRTNFNTEAFF.

Many counts were recorded for this clone. The genes are TRBV7-2 and TRBJ2-2, with D possibly matching TRBD2 (6 bases). This CDR3 spans 16 amino acids. From germline, CDR1 is SGHTA and CDR2 FQGNSA. V was cut by 5 bases and J by 2 bases, with 15 bases left in between. The CDR3 DNA reads TGTGCCAGCAGCCGAAATAGCGGATCCAACACCGGGGAGCTGTTTTTT. Protein: CASSRNSGSNTGELFF.

In this sample, this clone turned up many times. The V and J genes are TRBV28 and TRBJ2-5; TRBD2 matches at 10 bases. The V segment lost 6 bases and the J segment 4 bases; nucleotides outside the gene matches: 5. The CDR3 covers 14 residues. In germline, CDR1 is MDHEN, CDR2 SYDVKM. The CDR3, as DNA: TGTGCCAGCAGGCCTAGCGGGGGAGCAGAGACCCAGTACTTC. This sequence encodes CASRPSGGAETQYF.

The V gene is TRBV18, the J gene TRBJ2-6; no clear D. Germline assignment: CDR1 KGHSH and CDR2 LQKENI. Trimming took off 3 bases at V and 0 bases at J, with 12 bases between the two ends. The CDR3 runs to 17 residues. Here the CDR3 reads CASSPSTASSGANVLTF. CDR3 DNA sequence: TGTGCCAGCTCACCTAGCACAGCGAGCTCTGGGGCCAACGTCCTGACTTTC.

In its sample, this clone was seen a few times. The chain recombines TRBV9 with TRBJ2-6, with D perhaps TRBD1 or TRBD2 (5 bases each). Between the trimmed V and J ends, which lost 3 bases and 0 bases, there was a span of 13 bases. This CDR3 contains 17 residues. The germline CDR1 and CDR2 sequences are SGDLS and YYNGEE. The DNA for the CDR3 is TGTGCCAGCAGCGCCGTGGGACGGTCCTCTGGGGCCAACGTCCTGACTTTC. Translating gives CASSAVGRSSGANVLTF.

The chain uses TRBV6-5 and TRBJ1-2; 7 nucleotides agree with TRBD1. The CDR3 spans 13 residues. Germline CDR1 and CDR2: MNHEY and SVGAGI. V lost 6 bases and J lost 6; bases outside the gene matches: 7. CDR3: CASSLGQLDGYTF. The CDR3 nucleotides read TGTGCCAGCAGCCTGGGACAGCTGGATGGCTACACCTTC.

This clone was picked up a small number of times. The chain couples TRBV10-3 to TRBJ2-3; TRBD2 agrees at 8 bases. The CDR3 extends over 14 amino acids. J was trimmed by 5 bases and V by 4 bases; bases with no gene match: 5. Germline V gene lookup returns CDR1 ENHRY and CDR2 SYGVKD. The CDR3: CAISGGGQIDTQYF. DNA of the CDR3: TGTGCCATCAGTGGCGGGGGGCAGATAGATACGCAGTATTTT.

The J gene is TRBJ2-6, the V gene TRBV4-1; 10 positions agree with TRBD1. The germline V gene has CDR1 MGHRA and CDR2 YSYEKL. The ends lost 0 bases at V and 2 bases at J; junction bases unmatched: 10. CDR3 length: 20 amino acids. In DNA form, the CDR3 reads TGCGCCAGCAGCCAAGATAGGGAGACAGGGGGCTTTGCTGGGGCCAACGTCCTGACTTTC. Residues: CASSQDRETGGFAGANVLTF.

This clone was picked up a small number of times. The CDR3 spells CSVEANKATNEKLFF. CDR3 bases: TGCAGCGTTGAAGCCAACAAGGCAACTAATGAAAAACTGTTTTTT. The chain employs TRBV29-1 and TRBJ1-4; D is undetermined. The CDR3 consists of 15 residues. The germline CDR1 and CDR2 sequences are SQVTM and ANQGSEA. The germline V and J ends were trimmed by 1 base and 0 bases, with 9 bases remaining between them.

The gene calls are TRBV6-1 and TRBJ2-7; D is possibly TRBD1 or TRBD2 (5 bases each). V gave up 6 bases and J gave up 6 bases, with 18 bases separating them. Per the germline V gene, CDR1 is MNHNS and CDR2 is SASEGT. The length of the CDR3 is 14 residues. The CDR3 nucleotides are TGTGCCAGCAGGGCCGGCGGCCGGGGCTCCGAGCAGTACTTC. The encoded protein is CASRAGGRGSEQYF.

This clone was seen more than once but under ten times. This rearrangement joins TRBV5-4 to TRBJ2-1; 7 nucleotides align to TRBD2. Germline trimming cut 2 bases from V and 5 bases from J; bases unmatched to any gene: 7. CDR3 length equals 15 residues. Germline CDR1 SGHNT, CDR2 YYREEE (reference sequence). The CDR3 DNA is TGTGCCAGCAGCTTCGGGGGAGGGGAACACAATGAGCAGTTCTTC. Protein: CASSFGGGEHNEQFF.

This chain links TRBV7-9 with TRBJ2-2; 8 nucleotides match TRBD1. V lost 6 bases to trimming and J lost 6 bases; unmatched junction nucleotides: 9. The CDR3 contains 15 residues. In germline, CDR1 is SEHNR, CDR2 FQNEAQ (reference sequence). CDR3 amino acids: CASRYGQGIPGELFF. For the CDR3, the DNA is TGTGCCAGCAGATATGGACAGGGAATACCCGGGGAGCTGTTTTTT.

The chain carries TRBV29-1 and TRBJ1-1, with TRBD1 matching 9 bases. This CDR3 comprises 16 residues. Germline loops: CDR1 SQVTM, CDR2 ANQGSEA. Germline trimming cut 5 bases from V and 5 bases from J; bases unmatched to any gene: 15. The CDR3 sequence is CSVYPQTGGFVTEAFF. The CDR3 DNA reads as TGCAGCGTTTATCCCCAGACAGGGGGATTTGTTACTGAAGCTTTCTTT.

This chain connects TRBV13 to TRBJ2-7, with 8 nucleotides matching TRBD2. J gave up 3 bases and V 2 bases, and 6 bases lay outside the gene matches. Germline lookup yields CDR1 PRHDT and CDR2 FYEKMQ (reference sequence). The CDR3 runs 15 residues. CDR3 nucleotide sequence: TGTGCCAGCAGCTTACGGAGCGGGGGTATCTACGAGCAGTACTTC. Translation gives CASSLRSGGIYEQYF.

The CDR3 region has the DNA TGCGCCAGCAGCCAACAAGGTACAGTACAGGACTATGGCTACACCTTC. Translating gives CASSQQGTVQDYGYTF. J is TRBJ1-2 and V is TRBV4-1; possible D gene TRBD1, 5 bases. The CDR3 spans 16 residues. Per germline, CDR1 MGHRA and CDR2 YSYEKL. Trimming took off 2 bases at V and 3 bases at J, with 16 bases between the two ends.

This clone turned up a few times. This chain links TRBV1 with TRBJ2-1. TRBV1 is described as a pseudogene. This CDR3 has 11 residues. CDR3: CTSREYNEQFF. CDR3 bases: TGCACGAGCAGGGAATACAATGAGCAGTTCTTC.